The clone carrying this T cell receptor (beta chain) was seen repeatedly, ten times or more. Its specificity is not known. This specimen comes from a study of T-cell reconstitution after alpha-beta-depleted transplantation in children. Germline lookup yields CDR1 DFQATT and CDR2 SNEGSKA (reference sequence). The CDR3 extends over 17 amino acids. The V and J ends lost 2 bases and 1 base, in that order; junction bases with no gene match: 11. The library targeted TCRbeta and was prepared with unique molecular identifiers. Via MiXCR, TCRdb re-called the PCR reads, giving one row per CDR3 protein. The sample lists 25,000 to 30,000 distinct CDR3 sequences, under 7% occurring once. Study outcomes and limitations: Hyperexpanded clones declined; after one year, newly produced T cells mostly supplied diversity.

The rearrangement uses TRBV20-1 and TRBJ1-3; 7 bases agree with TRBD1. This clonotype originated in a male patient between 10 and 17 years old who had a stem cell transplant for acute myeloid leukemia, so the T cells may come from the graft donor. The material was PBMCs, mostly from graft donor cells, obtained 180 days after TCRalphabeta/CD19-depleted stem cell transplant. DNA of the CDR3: TGCAGTGCTAGACCAAAGACAGGGAAGGGGTCTGGAAACACCATATATTTT. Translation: CSARPKTGKGSGNTIYF.